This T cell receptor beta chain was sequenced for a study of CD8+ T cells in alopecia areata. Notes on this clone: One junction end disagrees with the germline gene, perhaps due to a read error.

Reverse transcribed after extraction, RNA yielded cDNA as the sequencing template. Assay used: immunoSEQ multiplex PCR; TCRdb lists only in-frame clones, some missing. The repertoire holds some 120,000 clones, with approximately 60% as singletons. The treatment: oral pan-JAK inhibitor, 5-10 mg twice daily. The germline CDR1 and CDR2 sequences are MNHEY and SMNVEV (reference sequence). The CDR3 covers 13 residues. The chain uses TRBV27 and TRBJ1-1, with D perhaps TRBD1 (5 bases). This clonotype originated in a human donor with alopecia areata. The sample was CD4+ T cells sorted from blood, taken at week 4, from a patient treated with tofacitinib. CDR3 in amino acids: CASSLERIGRAYF. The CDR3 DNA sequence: TGTGCCAGCAGTTTAGAGAGGATCGGCAGGGCTTACTTT.